This T cell receptor beta chain was documented in a study of OX40 agonist ivuxolimab in advanced cancers. The method was immunoSEQ multiplex PCR; TCRdb's version includes in-frame clones alone and lacks a portion of them. The table shows tens of thousands of clones, with around 82% occurring only once. Trimming cost V 4 bases and J 5 bases; bases outside gene matches: 4. The length of the CDR3 is 15 residues. Germline CDR1 LGHNA, CDR2 YSLEER. This clonotype was sampled from an adult with an advanced solid tumor such as melanoma, head and neck, liver or kidney cancer. The gene calls are TRBV4-3 and TRBJ2-2; TRBD2 matches 10 bases. Sequenced here: CD4+ or CD8+ T cells sorted from blood, sampled in a trial of the OX40 agonist ivuxolimab. The CDR3 DNA follows: TGCGCCAGCAGCCTGATAGCGGGAGGAACCGGGGAGCTGTTTTTT. Protein: CASSLIAGGTGELFF.